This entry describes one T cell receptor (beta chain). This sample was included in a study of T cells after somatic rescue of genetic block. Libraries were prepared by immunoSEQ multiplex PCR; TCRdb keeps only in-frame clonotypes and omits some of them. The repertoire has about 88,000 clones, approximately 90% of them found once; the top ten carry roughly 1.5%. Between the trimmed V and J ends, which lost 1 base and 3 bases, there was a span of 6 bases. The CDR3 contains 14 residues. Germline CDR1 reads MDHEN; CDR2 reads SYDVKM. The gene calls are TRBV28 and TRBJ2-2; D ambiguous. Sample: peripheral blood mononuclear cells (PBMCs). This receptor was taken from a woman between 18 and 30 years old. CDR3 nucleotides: TGTGCCAGCAGTTTATACACGGACACCGGGGAGCTGTTTTTT. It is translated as CASSLYTDTGELFF.